This TCR beta chain was retrieved from a study of cytomegalovirus exposure and HLA in healthy donors (dated by TCRdb to 2017 to 2019). Broadly, across the study: An earlier analysis of around 600 of the donors reported approximately 290 Gb of sequence data and 117 million unique TCR beta sequences from about 200 million T cells. Roughly 300 gigabases of sequencing data and approximately 85 million unique TCR sequences were included in an early release covering several hundred HLA-typed donors. Of the roughly 400 genotyped donors, 80% to 90% were placed in the genetic ancestry cluster associated with self-reported Caucasian donors. The aim of the study was to test whether cataloging public T cell receptors could identify signatures of past pathogen exposure. Using immunosequencing, the study profiled T cell repertoires from fewer than 850 subjects and related those repertoires to cytomegalovirus serostatus. Along with the approximately 600-subject first cohort, a separate validation cohort of 120 different subjects was used. To predict cytomegalovirus infection status, the study combined high-throughput TCR immunosequencing, statistical association of individual TCRs with disease status, and machine learning. A later analysis re-analyzed previously published TCR beta repertoires from approximately 700 donors and added high-resolution HLA genotyping to study TCR occurrence patterns. Rather than using new phenotypic data, the later analysis identified candidate immune exposures from TCR beta sequences and from how often those sequences occurred across donors. In an earlier analysis of about 590 of the donors, high-throughput TCR beta sequencing was used to judge whether each TCR beta V gene segment behaved as functional or pseudogenic. Alongside the repertoire data, information on donor age, sex, ethnicity and CMV serostatus was compiled. A later genetic analysis used genome-wide SNP genotypes for about 55% of the 666 donors, treating that subset as a discovery cohort. All discovery cohort repertoires had been generated on a single sequencing platform. HLA typing included class I and class II loci at four-digit resolution. Typing coverage differed by locus: A, B, C, DRB1 and DQB1 were typed in roughly 620-640 donors, DQA1 in about 550, DPA1 in around 580, and DPB1 in 450 to 490. Because of strong linkage in the cohort, a few DR-DQ haplotypes were treated as single units for association and clustering. Among 398 genotyped donors of the cohort, an average of about 240,000 unique TCR beta nucleotide sequences were sequenced per donor, roughly 20% of them non-productive.

The cohort was made up of 650 to 700 healthy bone marrow donors. At the time of sampling, every cohort member was nominally healthy, though immune exposures that went unrecorded were likely present. The donor tested CMV seronegative, placing the donor among the roughly 350 seronegative members of the cohort. A peripheral blood sample was collected from each donor, and TCR beta sequencing was performed on peripheral blood mononuclear cells. The Qiagen DNeasy Blood Extraction Kit was used to extract genomic DNA from the blood cell samples. General study outcomes and caveats: When HLA alleles, especially DR and DQ, strongly co-occurred, attributing TCR associations to individual alleles was difficult. In a later analysis, several top co-occurrence clusters were reported to appear linked to parvovirus B19, influenza, CMV and Epstein-Barr virus. Most TCR sequences were seen in very few donors, while some public TCRs were found in many individuals. According to a later analysis, TCR association rates differed among HLA loci, with DRB1 alleles showing the most associated TCRs and HLA-C alleles showing the fewest. In a later genetic analysis, a missense DCLRE1C variant was associated with V-gene and J-gene trimming of TCR beta chains, and the association was replicated in an independent cohort. In a later analysis, HLA-associated TCR beta chains showed more clonal expansion and lower generation probabilities than non-associated chains that were equally common. The cohort was sequenced for TCR beta chains only, and without alpha or paired-chain data the features that could be detected were limited. A group of highly shared sequence variants was considered likely to be a technical artifact of the sequencing pipeline. Cytomegalovirus status was reported to be diagnosed by the classifier with high specificity and sensitivity in both the original and validation cohorts. Because the 87-base-pair reads could not distinguish some IMGT-functional V segments, including TRBV6-2 and TRBV6-3, those segments were excluded. Presence/absence analyses assumed roughly uniform sequencing depth across donors, an assumption that may not hold. The earlier analysis of 587 of the donors excluded some 16 rarely observed V segments, including chromosome 9 orphons, because counts were too low. In a later analysis, 16,951 TCR beta sequences were associated with specific HLA alleles at a false discovery rate of 0.05. Correlated functional status among segregating V segments might be attributable to linkage disequilibrium, but an unknown experimental factor could not be ruled out. For the cohort, immune exposure information was limited to CMV serostatus. In an earlier analysis of over 550 of the donors, most TCR beta V segments were observed in productive rearrangements about 90% or about 30% of the time, broadly matching IMGT annotations. The study gave a list of 150 to 200 TCR beta chains associated with cytomegalovirus. Because some donors lacked HLA typing at each locus, the association tests relied only on the typed subset. In vitro tests confirmed that a few of the cytomegalovirus-associated TCR beta chains recognize cytomegalovirus antigens. The authors suggested that the approach could potentially be generalized to other disease states and immunological phenotypes. In a later genetic analysis, fewer N-insertions in productive TCRs were reported among donors in an Asian-associated ancestry cluster than the roughly 710-donor mean. A further reported finding was that TCR beta sequences accurately predicted the HLA-A and HLA-B alleles for most subjects in the first cohort. A later analysis found that most CMV-associated TCR beta chains appeared HLA-restricted, with HLA associations seemingly driven largely by CMV exposure.

The library was prepared using the immunoSEQ multiplex PCR assay. A mixture of 60 forward primers for TCR Vbeta segments and 13 reverse primers for TCR Jbeta segments was used in the multiplex PCR. The CDR3 region of rearranged TCR beta genes was amplified from genomic DNA by a multiplex PCR assay. Amplified TCR beta libraries were sequenced as 87-base-pair reads on the Illumina HiSeq System. Under the source paper's analysis protocol: In a later analysis, tens of millions of unique TCR beta chains were counted across the 500 to 850 repertoires, and approximately 11 million of these chains were shared by at least two donors. A nearest-neighbor algorithm error-corrected the raw reads and collapsed the reads into unique sequences, merging closely related sequences to remove PCR and sequencing errors. Alignment of CDR3 sequences to IMGT reference sequences was used to assign V, D and J gene segments. For a sequence to be retained, a match of at least six nucleotides to both a V gene segment and a J gene segment was required. A rearrangement was called productive if the CDR3 had no stop codons and remained in frame with V and J, and every other rearrangement was called non-productive. CDR3 was defined according to IMGT convention as the region running from the second conserved V-encoded cysteine to the conserved J-encoded phenylalanine. The earlier analysis of a few hundred of the donors excluded any sequence lacking an unambiguous match to a single V gene segment. An earlier analysis of several hundred of the donors classified V segments as functional when productive rearrangements were above 56.7% and as segregating when the standard deviation between donors was above 5%. To diagnose cytomegalovirus status from the catalog of TCR beta chain sequences, a statistical classification framework was built. V and J gene assignment, in a later analysis, came from comparing TCR nucleotide sequences with IMGT/GENE-DB human TR gene sequences. A later analysis assigned CDR3 sequences and most-parsimonious VDJ recombination scenarios with the TCRdist pipeline. A later analysis defined each TCR beta chain by its CDR3 amino acid sequence plus V-gene family, and excluded reads lacking a unique V-gene family. To address suspected cross-contamination and a sequencing artifact, a later analysis removed approximately 590 highly shared, low-generation-probability nucleotide sequences. In a later analysis, a clonal expansion index for each public chain was calculated from normalized within-repertoire ranks of inferred template counts. In a later analysis, generation probabilities were computed using a VDJ recombination model fitted to out-of-frame rearrangements, and the results were checked against IGoR. In a later analysis, TCR-TCR, TCR-HLA and TCR-CMV co-occurrence was scored with hypergeometric tests, and a repertoire-size bias correction was applied to TCR pairs. A later analysis estimated false discovery rates by permuting HLA or CMV assignments 20 times. In a later analysis, co-occurring TCRs were grouped with DBSCAN, and TCRdist sequence similarity was added when clustering was performed within HLA-allele-positive subsets. Repertoires with fewer than 30,000 or more than 120,000 public chains were left out of co-occurrence clustering, as were several repertoires with anomalous nucleotide sharing. This immuneACCESS table, as held by TCRdb, lists in-frame sequences with V and J called but not all clones. Of the missing ones, under half trace to an unresolved V gene in checked studies; the others have no known cause. D and trimming were read from the DNA, whereas the V and J calls and clone size are those reported in that table. The sample profile shows 35,000 to 55,000 clones; 45% to 60% of them were found once. 6% of the sample goes to the ten largest clones.

V drops 5 bases and J drops 6 bases, leaving 13 bases in between. CDR1 and CDR2, looked up from the germline V gene, are SGHAT and FQNNGV. Taken from cysteine to phenylalanine, the CDR3 has 13 residues. The kept DNA is CDR3 alone, 39 bases in frame from the first base. In its sample, this clone was seen a few times. The target of this receptor is not known. Base qualities are not provided; no much larger clone lies one nucleotide away. The TCR originated in a man between 60 and 75 years old in good health and CMV-seronegative. The chain uses TRBV11-2 and TRBJ1-1; TRBD1 is a weak D gene call, 6 bases matching. Sequencing input: PBMCs. The sequence in DNA is TGTGCCAGCAGCCCCCGGACAGCTTCTGAAGCTTTCTTT. Its protein reads: CASSPRTASEAFF. With all but the CDR3 taken from the reference TRBV11-2 and TRBJ1-1 genes, the full variable domain is: EAGVAQSPRYKIIEKRQSVAFWCNPISGHATLYWYQQILGQGPKLLIQFQNNGVVDDSQLPKDRFSAERLKGVDSTLKIQPAKLEDSAVYLCASSPRTASEAFFGQGTRLTVV.